This TCR beta chain was sequenced during a study of T cell changes during pregnancy in multiple sclerosis. The repertoire was sequenced with immunoSEQ multiplex PCR; TCRdb's copy has only in-frame clones and lacks some. The sample lists roughly 110,000 clones, about nine tenths occurring once. With 6 bases removed from V and 1 base from J, the gap between germline ends came to 12 bases. This CDR3 is 15 amino acids long. Germline V gene lookup returns CDR1 SGHTA and CDR2 FQGTGA. The genes are TRBV7-3 and TRBJ2-2, with a weak D call TRBD1 (5 bases). The source material was peripheral blood, sampled in the third trimester of pregnancy. The receptor's source is a female donor in good health, enrolled as a control in a pregnancy study. As DNA, the CDR3 is TGTGCCAGCAGACAATCAAGGGGGAACACCGGGGAGCTGTTTTTT. The encoded protein is CASRQSRGNTGELFF.